This T cell receptor (beta chain) derives from a study of T cells in localized non-small cell lung cancer. A note on this clone: The antigen remains undetermined.

The study, taken as a whole, reports: A higher density of T cells in blood coincided with extended overall survival. Clonality peaked in uninvolved adjacent lung rather than tumor. Paired adjacent lung recovered a median approximately 62 of the top 100 tumor clones. Sequencing, confined to only one tumor region, leaves heterogeneity possible.

The length of the CDR3 is 15 residues. Germline V gives CDR1 SGHNT, CDR2 YENEEA. Trimming pared 1 base from V and 3 bases from J, leaving 13 bases between. Libraries were prepared by immunoSEQ multiplex PCR; TCRdb keeps only in-frame clonotypes and omits some of them. The sample comprises about 1,100 clones, more than 20% of which are singletons, and about 10% rests with the top ten. The sample here was normal lung tissue next to the tumor, taken before any cancer treatment. The source of this sequence is a male donor aged 60 or older with stage III lung adenocarcinoma. The genes are TRBV11-3 and TRBJ2-7; D gene ambiguous. The CDR3 DNA reads as TGTGCCAGCAGCTTAGGGGCAGGCGATAACTACGAGCAGTACTTC. It codes for CASSLGAGDNYEQYF.